The clone carrying this T cell receptor (beta chain) came up many times. The antigen is not known. These data originate in a study of response to subunit inactivated influenza vaccine. Findings and caveats of the study: Authors suggested each seasonal flu vaccination may recruit only limited numbers of new T cells.

The germline gives CDR1 SGHDT, CDR2 YYEEEE. There are 15 residues in the CDR3. The J segment lost 5 bases and the V segment lost 4 bases, leaving 8 bases of the junction unmatched. One entry per CDR3 protein, called by TCRdb with MiXCR from the RT-PCR reads. The table includes roughly 500,000 distinct CDR3 sequences, 15% to 20% detected once. The rearrangement joins TRBV5-6 to TRBJ1-4, with 7 positions matching TRBD1. The sequencing used CD4+ T cells sorted from PBMCs, collected less than 30 months after vaccination. This clonotype originated in a man aged 50 to 75 who received an inactivated influenza vaccine. The CDR3 sequence is CASSRRQGLNEKLFF. The CDR3 DNA reads as TGTGCCAGCAGCCGAAGACAGGGACTAAATGAAAAACTGTTTTTT.